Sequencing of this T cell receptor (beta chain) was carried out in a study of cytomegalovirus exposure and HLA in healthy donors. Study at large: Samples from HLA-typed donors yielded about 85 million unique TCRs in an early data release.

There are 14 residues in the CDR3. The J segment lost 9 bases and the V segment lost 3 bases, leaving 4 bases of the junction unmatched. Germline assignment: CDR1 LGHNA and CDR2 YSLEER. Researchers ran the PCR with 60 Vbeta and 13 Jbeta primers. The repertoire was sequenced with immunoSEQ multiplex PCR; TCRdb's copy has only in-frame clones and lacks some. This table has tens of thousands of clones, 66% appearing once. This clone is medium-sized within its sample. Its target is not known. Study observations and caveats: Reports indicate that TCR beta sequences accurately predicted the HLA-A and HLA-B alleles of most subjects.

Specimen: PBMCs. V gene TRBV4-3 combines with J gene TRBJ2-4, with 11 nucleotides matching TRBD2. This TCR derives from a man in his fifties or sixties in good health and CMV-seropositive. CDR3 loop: CASSHSGGASIQYF. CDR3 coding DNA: TGCGCCAGCAGCCATAGCGGGGGGGCCTCCATTCAGTACTTC.